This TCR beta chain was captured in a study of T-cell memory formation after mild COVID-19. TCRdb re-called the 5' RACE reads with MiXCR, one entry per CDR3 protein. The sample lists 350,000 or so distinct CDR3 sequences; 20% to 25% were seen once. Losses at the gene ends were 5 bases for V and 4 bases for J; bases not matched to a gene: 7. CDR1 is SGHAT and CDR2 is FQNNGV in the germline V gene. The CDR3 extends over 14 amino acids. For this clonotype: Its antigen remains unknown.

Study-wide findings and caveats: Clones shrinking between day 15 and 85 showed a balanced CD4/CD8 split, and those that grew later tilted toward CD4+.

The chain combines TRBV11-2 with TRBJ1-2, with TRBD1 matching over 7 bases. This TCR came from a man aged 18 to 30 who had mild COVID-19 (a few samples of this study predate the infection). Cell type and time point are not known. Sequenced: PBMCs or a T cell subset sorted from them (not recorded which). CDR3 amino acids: CASSPGGVGYGYTF. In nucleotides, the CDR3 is TGTGCCAGCAGCCCAGGGGGAGTGGGCTATGGCTACACCTTC.